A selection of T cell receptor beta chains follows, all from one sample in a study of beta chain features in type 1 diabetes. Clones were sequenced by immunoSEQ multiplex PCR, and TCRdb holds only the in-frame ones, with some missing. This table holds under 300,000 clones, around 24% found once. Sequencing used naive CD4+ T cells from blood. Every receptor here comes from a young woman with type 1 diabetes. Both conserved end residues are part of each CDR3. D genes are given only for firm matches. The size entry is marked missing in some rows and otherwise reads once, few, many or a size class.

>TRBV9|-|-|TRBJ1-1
CASSVVGANTEAFF
TGTGCCAGCAGCGTAGTGGGGGCGAACACTGAAGCTTTCTTT
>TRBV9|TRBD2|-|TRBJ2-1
CASMRGGSLNNEQFF
TGTGCCAGCATGCGGGGCGGGAGTCTGAATAATGAGCAGTTCTTC
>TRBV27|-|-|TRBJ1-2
CASSLASRLNGYTF
TGTGCCAGCAGTTTAGCCAGCAGGTTGAATGGCTACACCTTC
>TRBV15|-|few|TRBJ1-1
CATSPPVRDTGVAFF
TGTGCCACCAGCCCACCGGTCCGGGACACAGGAGTCGCTTTCTTT
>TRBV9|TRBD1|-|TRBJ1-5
CASSVGQGVFQPQHF
TGTGCCAGCAGCGTGGGACAGGGAGTTTTTCAGCCCCAGCATTTT
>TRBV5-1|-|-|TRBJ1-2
CASSLAGYGYTF
TGCGCCAGCAGCTTGGCCGGCTATGGCTACACCTTC
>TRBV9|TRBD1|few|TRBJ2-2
CASSVSGTGRTGELFF
TGTGCCAGCAGCGTGAGCGGGACAGGGAGGACCGGGGAGCTGTTTTTT
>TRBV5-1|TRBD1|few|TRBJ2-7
CASSMGRDRVSYEQYF
TGCGCCAGCAGCATGGGCCGGGACAGGGTTTCCTACGAGCAGTACTTC
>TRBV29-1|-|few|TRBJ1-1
CSVVGFVSRRPSFMNTEAFF
TGCAGCGTTGTGGGTTTTGTCAGCCGGAGGCCCTCCTTCATGAACACTGAAGCTTTCTTT
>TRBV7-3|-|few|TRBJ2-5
CASSLTPSGRETQYF
TGTGCCAGCAGCTTAACTCCATCTGGTCGGGAGACCCAGTACTTC
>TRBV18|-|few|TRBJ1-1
CASSPPSGMNTEAFF
TGTGCCAGCTCACCACCCTCAGGGATGAACACTGAAGCTTTCTTT
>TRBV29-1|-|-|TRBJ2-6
CSVASSSGANVLTF
TGCAGCGTCGCTTCTAGCTCTGGGGCCAACGTCCTGACTTTC
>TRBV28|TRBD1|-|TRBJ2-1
CASTLPPGTGVFNEQFF
TGTGCCAGCACCCTACCACCCGGGACAGGGGTTTTCAATGAGCAGTTCTTC
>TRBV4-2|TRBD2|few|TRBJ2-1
CASSQQVAGGTYNEQFF
TGTGCCAGCAGCCAACAGGTAGCGGGAGGCACCTACAATGAGCAGTTCTTC
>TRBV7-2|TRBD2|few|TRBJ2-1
CASRHSSGSEQFF
TGTGCCAGCAGACATTCTAGCGGGAGTGAGCAGTTCTTC
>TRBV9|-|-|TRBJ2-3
CASSVSPVRTDTQYF
TGTGCCAGCAGCGTTTCCCCGGTCCGCACAGATACGCAGTATTTT
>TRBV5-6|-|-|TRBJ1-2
CASRRMGGQGGYTF
TGTGCCAGCAGGAGAATGGGGGGGCAAGGTGGCTACACCTTC
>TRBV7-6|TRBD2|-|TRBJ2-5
CASSRLSNGLAGAETQYF
TGTGCCAGCAGCAGGTTGTCAAACGGACTAGCGGGAGCGGAGACCCAGTACTTC
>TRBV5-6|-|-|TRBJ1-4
CASSLRLASGANEKLFF
TGTGCCAGCAGCTTGCGCCTGGCCTCGGGGGCTAATGAAAAACTGTTTTTT
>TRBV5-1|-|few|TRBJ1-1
CASSLGQDFGTEAFF
TGCGCCAGCAGCTTGGGGCAGGACTTCGGCACTGAAGCTTTCTTT
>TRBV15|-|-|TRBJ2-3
CATSRDRATDTQYF
TGTGCCACCAGCAGAGACAGGGCCACAGATACGCAGTATTTT
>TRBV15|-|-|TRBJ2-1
CATSGLYNEQFF
TGTGCCACCAGCGGACTTTACAATGAGCAGTTCTTC
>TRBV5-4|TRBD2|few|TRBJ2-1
CASSLGLAKVSGEQFF
TGTGCCAGCAGCTTGGGACTAGCGAAGGTGTCGGGTGAGCAGTTCTTC
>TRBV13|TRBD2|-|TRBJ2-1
CASSLGGGYNEQFF
TGTGCCAGCAGCTTGGGGGGGGGCTACAATGAGCAGTTCTTC
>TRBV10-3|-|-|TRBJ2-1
CATSGSYNEQFF
TGTGCCACCTCCGGGAGCTACAATGAGCAGTTCTTC
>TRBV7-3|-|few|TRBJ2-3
CASSLIAPPDTQYF
TGTGCCAGCAGCTTGATCGCGCCCCCAGATACGCAGTATTTT
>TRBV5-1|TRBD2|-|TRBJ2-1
CASSLAGGLDEQFF
TGCGCCAGCAGCTTGGCGGGAGGCTTGGATGAGCAGTTCTTC
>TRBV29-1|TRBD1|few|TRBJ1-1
CSVLTGKAFF
TGCAGCGTCCTGACAGGGAAAGCTTTCTTT
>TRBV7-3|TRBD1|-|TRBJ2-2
CASSRRQGGNTGELFF
TGTGCCAGCAGCCGAAGACAGGGGGGGAACACCGGGGAGCTGTTTTTT
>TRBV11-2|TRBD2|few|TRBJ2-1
CASNQPGLAPHEQFF
TGTGCCAGCAACCAACCGGGACTAGCTCCCCATGAGCAGTTCTTC
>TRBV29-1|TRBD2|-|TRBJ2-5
CSVGPVLAGEETQYF
TGCAGCGTTGGTCCGGTCCTAGCGGGAGAGGAGACCCAGTACTTC
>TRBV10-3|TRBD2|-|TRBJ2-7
CAISAAGGTHEQYF
TGTGCCATCAGTGCGGCGGGAGGGACCCACGAGCAGTACTTC
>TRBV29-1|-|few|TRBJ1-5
CSVAGGGGSNQPQHF
TGCAGCGTTGCGGGGGGTGGGGGTAGCAATCAGCCCCAGCATTTT
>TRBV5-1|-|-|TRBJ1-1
CASSFLPGNTEAFF
TGCGCCAGCAGCTTTTTACCGGGGAACACTGAAGCTTTCTTT
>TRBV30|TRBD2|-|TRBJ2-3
CAWSALAVSTDTQYF
TGTGCCTGGAGTGCTCTAGCGGTTAGCACAGATACGCAGTATTTT
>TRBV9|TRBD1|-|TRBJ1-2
CASSVRDRANRYTF
TGTGCCAGCAGCGTCCGGGACAGGGCTAATCGCTACACCTTC
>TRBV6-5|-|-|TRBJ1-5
CASSYSSGQPQHF
TGTGCCAGCAGTTACTCTTCAGGGCAGCCCCAGCATTTT
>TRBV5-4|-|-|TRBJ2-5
CASRIGDNQETQYF
TGTGCCAGCAGGATAGGGGACAACCAAGAGACCCAGTACTTC
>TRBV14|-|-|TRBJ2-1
CASSYTRGSSYNEQFF
TGTGCCAGCAGCTATACCCGGGGGAGCTCCTACAATGAGCAGTTCTTC
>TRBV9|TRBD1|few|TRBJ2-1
CASSQGALYNEQFF
TGTGCCAGCAGCCAGGGGGCTTTATACAATGAGCAGTTCTTC
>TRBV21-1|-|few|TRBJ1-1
CASSNRDRFTEAFF
TGTGCCAGCAGCAACCGGGACAGGTTCACTGAAGCTTTCTTT
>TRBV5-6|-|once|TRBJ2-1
CASSFFGNDEQFF
TGTGCCAGCAGCTTCTTCGGGAACGATGAGCAGTTCTTC
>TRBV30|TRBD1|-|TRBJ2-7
CAWRTWDRGSYEQYF
TGTGCCTGGAGAACATGGGACAGGGGTTCCTACGAGCAGTACTTC
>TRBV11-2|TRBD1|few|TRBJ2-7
CASSPRPGQATYEQYF
TGTGCCAGCAGCCCAAGACCGGGACAGGCGACCTACGAGCAGTACTTC
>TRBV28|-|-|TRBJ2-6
CASSGAVSGANVLTF
TGTGCCAGCAGTGGAGCAGTCTCTGGGGCCAACGTCCTGACTTTC
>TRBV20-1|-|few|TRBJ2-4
CSASRENIQYF
TGCAGTGCTAGTCGGGAAAACATTCAGTACTTC
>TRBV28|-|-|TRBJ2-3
CASEASTDTQYF
TGTGCCAGCGAGGCTAGCACAGATACGCAGTATTTT
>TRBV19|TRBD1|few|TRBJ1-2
CASSPDRGHYGYTF
TGTGCCAGTAGTCCAGACAGGGGCCACTATGGCTACACCTTC
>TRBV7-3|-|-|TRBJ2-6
CASSLTGFGGANVLTF
TGTGCCAGCAGCTTAACGGGCTTCGGAGGAGCCAACGTCCTGACTTTC
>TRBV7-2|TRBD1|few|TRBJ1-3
CASSLRQGGNTIYF
TGTGCCAGCAGCTTAAGACAGGGGGGAAACACCATATATTTT
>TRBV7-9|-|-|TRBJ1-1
CASSLEADLVF
TGTGCCAGCAGCTTAGAAGCGGACCTAGTCTTT
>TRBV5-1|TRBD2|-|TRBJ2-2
CASIGRLAVNTGELFF
TGCGCCAGCATAGGTCGCCTAGCGGTAAACACCGGGGAGCTGTTTTTT
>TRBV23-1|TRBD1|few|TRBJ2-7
CASSQRGQGYEQYF
TGCGCCAGCAGTCAGAGGGGACAGGGTTACGAGCAGTACTTC